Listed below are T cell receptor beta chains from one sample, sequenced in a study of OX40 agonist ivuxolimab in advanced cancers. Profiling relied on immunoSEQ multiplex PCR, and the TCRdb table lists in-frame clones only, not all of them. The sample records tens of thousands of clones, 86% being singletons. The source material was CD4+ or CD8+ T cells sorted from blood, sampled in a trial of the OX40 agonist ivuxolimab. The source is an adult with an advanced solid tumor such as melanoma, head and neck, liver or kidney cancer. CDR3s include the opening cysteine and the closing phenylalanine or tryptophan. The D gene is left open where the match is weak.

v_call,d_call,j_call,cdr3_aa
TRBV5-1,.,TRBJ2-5,CASSGGTFQETQYF
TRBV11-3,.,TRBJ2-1,CASSPDGSSYNEQFF
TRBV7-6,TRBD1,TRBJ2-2,CASSLGGQGVTGELFF
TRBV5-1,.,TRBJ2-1,CASSLQVSGSYNEQFF
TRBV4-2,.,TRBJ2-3,CASSQGRPDTQYF
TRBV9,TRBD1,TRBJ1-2,CASSARQGPTYGYTF
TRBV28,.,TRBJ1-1,CASSTTTLGRSEAFF
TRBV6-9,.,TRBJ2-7,CASSYNHKPGEQYF
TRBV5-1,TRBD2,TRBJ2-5,CASSPGLAGGRGETQYF
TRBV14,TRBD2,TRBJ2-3,CASSQAALTSGRLGDTQYF
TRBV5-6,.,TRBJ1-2,CASSLAGSNYGYTF
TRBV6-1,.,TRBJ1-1,CASSDYGLNTEAFF
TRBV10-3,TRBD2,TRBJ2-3,CAIRGTSGPPTDTQYF
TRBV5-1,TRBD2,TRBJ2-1,CASSPTSGLSYNEQFF
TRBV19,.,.,CASSLCYEQYF
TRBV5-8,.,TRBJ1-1,CASSFIGGTEAFF
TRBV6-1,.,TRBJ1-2,CASSGAAAGWYYGYTF
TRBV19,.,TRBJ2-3,CASSIASTGRRGDTQYF
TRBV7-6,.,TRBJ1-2,CASSRDNRGGYTF
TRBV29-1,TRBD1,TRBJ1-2,CSVERDRGSYGYTF
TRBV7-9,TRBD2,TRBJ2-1,CASSKGLAGNNEQFF
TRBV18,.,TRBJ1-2,CASSGRPSNLYGYTF
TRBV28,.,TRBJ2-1,CASSLYNEQFF
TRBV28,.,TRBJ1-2,CASSFGNYGYTF
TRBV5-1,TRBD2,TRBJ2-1,CASSLGTSGYNEQFF
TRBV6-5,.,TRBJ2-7,CASRGGGWGYEQYF
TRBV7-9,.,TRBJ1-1,CASQRTGQNTEAFF
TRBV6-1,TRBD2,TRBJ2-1,CASSVAPTSGAYEQFF
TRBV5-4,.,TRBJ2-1,CASSLGADTSSYNEQFF
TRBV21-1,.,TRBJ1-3,CASSTAGRHSCSGNTIYF
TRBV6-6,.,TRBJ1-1,CASSSLGGRYTEAFF
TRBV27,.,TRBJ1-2,CASSWSRELLGYTF
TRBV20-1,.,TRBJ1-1,CSAGGNTEAFF
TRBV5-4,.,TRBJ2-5,CASSMDRDSKKTQYF
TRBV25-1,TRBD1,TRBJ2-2,CASSEGQAGWTGELFF
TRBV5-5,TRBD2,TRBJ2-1,CASSSSGSSYNEQFF